This TCR beta chain was documented in a study of human T cells and chemical hapten exposure. On the study more broadly: Investigators sensitized approximately 2 cm by approximately 2 cm of upper inner arm skin with 2% DPC. Small differences in pooled library volume mainly drove the variation in TCR yields per sample. Read at 6 days, the patch tests placed 0.01% DPC on the upper back. General study points: Given that the donors had alopecia, their immune response may differ from that seen in healthy people.

Time point defined: patch test 3, about 24 weeks after DPC sensitization. Treatment indicated: therapeutic diphenylcyclopropenone sensitization with weekly scalp DPC. Germline assignment: CDR1 MNHEY and CDR2 SMNVEV (reference sequence). CDR3 length equals 15 residues. As regards this clonotype: Antigen specificity is unknown. The junction departs from germline at one end; a sequencing error may be responsible.

TCRdb reprocessed the RACE reads via MiXCR and lists one record per CDR3 protein. The table lists over 100,000 distinct CDR3 sequences, about 11% of them singletons, with roughly 2.3% in the top ten. J is TRBJ1-5 and V is TRBV27; TRBD1 matches 8 bases. Specimen: whole blood, collected in connection with sensitization to the hapten diphenylcyclopropenone (DPC). The clonotype was recovered from a woman aged 50 to 60 with alopecia areata. Some clones in this sample may be carry-over from other donors' samples. The CDR3 nucleotides read TGTGCCAGCAGTTTGAGGACAGGGAGCAATCAGCCCCAGAATTTT. This sequence encodes CASSLRTGSNQPQNF.